The clone carrying this T cell receptor (beta chain) was recorded many times. This CDR3 contains 15 residues. Germline trimming cut 1 base from V and 10 bases from J; bases unmatched to any gene: 7. CDR1 and CDR2 (germline): MGHRA, YSYEKL. This entry belongs to a study of early T cells in non-severe SARS-CoV-2 infection. At the level of the study: Alpha and beta chains were unpaired, from unsorted whole-blood bulk RNA.

Unique molecular identifier tags were affixed to discrete cDNA molecules. MiXCR was run by TCRdb on the 5' RACE reads, yielding one entry per CDR3 protein. The sample contains fewer than 55,000 distinct CDR3 sequences, less than 9.5% of which appear only once. The TCR originated in an adult who was a healthcare worker with PCR-confirmed SARS-CoV-2 infection or an uninfected control (not recorded which). The chain carries TRBV4-1 and TRBJ2-1; the match to TRBD2 covers 10 bases. The material sequenced was whole blood. The CDR3: CASSQVGLAGVEQFF. The CDR3 DNA reads TGCGCCAGCAGCCAAGTAGGGCTAGCGGGAGTGGAGCAGTTCTTC.